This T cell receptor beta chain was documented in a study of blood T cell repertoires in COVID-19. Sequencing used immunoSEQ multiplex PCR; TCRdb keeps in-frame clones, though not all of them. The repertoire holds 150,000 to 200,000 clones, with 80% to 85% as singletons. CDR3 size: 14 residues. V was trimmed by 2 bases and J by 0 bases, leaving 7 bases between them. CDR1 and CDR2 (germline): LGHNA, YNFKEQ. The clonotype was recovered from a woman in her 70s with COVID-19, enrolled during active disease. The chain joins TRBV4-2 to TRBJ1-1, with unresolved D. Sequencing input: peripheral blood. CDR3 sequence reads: CASSQQALNTEAFF. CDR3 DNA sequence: TGTGCCAGCAGCCAACAGGCCTTGAACACTGAAGCTTTCTTT.